This T cell receptor (beta chain) came from a study of cytomegalovirus exposure and HLA in healthy donors. On the study more broadly: Per a later analysis, the roughly 690 first-cohort and some 110 validation repertoires shared one platform. The study's findings and limits: It was reported that the classifier diagnosed cytomegalovirus status with high specificity and sensitivity in both the original and validation cohorts. Despite most TCR sequences being rare, some public TCRs occurred in many donors. Three chains tied to CMV proved CMV antigen-specific in vitro.

Profiled with immunoSEQ multiplex PCR; TCRdb holds only in-frame clones, not every one. Seen here are about 92,000 clones, 93% observed once, and the top ten hold approximately 1.1%. Germline V gives CDR1 LGHNA, CDR2 YNFKEQ. V lost 4 bases and J lost 3, with 14 bases in between. The CDR3 consists of 15 residues. With respect to this clone: Its specificity is unknown.

The receptor was derived from a woman between 25 and 40 years old in good health and CMV-seropositive. The sequenced material came from PBMCs. This chain uses TRBV4-2 with TRBJ2-3, with D possibly TRBD1 on 6 matching bases. The CDR3 coding sequence is TGTGCCAGCAGCCCCCGACAGGTTTCGACAGATACGCAGTATTTT. Translated: CASSPRQVSTDTQYF.